This entry lists 3 T cell receptor beta chains sequenced from one sample in a study of CD8 T cells in ankylosing spondylitis. Notes on the study in general: Blood of patients with ankylosing spondylitis appeared to be characterized by a TCR beta motif of eight highly homologous variants.

One entry per CDR3 protein, called by TCRdb with MiXCR from the 5' RACE reads. The sample has roughly 300,000 distinct CDR3 sequences; around 8% are singletons. These receptors' targets are unknown. What was sequenced was blood, either unsorted or a sorted T cell fraction (not recorded which). These receptors originate from a male donor with ankylosing spondylitis.

This clonotype came up many times. The chain combines TRBV20-1 with TRBJ2-7; no firm D call. CDR3 length equals 17 residues. V lost 0 bases and J 7 bases, leaving 25 bases between the germline ends. Per the germline V gene, CDR1 is DFQATT and CDR2 is SNEGSKA (reference sequence). The CDR3 DNA follows: TGCAGTGCTAGAGATAAAGCAGACGGTAGTAAGCTTCGAGAGCAGTACTTC. It is translated as CSARDKADGSKLREQYF.

The chain recombines TRBV7-3 with TRBJ2-1, with 7 bases matching TRBD2. CDR3 length equals 15 residues. Germline assignment: CDR1 SGHTA and CDR2 FQGTGA. V was clipped by 3 bases and J by 7 bases; unmatched bases: 9. The CDR3 coding sequence is TGTGCCAGCAGCTTTCGGGGGAGGGAGTTAAATGAGCAGTTCTTC. This encodes CASSFRGRELNEQFF.

This clonotype was counted only a few times. An end of the junction differs from the germline gene, which may be a read error. CDR3 loop: CASTQGLGTGAYEQYF. DNA for the CDR3: TGTGCCAGCACCCAAGGATTAGGGACAGGGGCCTACGAGCAGTACTTC. The chain has TRBV3-1 and TRBJ2-7; 10 nucleotides match TRBD1. The germline gives CDR1 LGHDT, CDR2 YNNKEL (reference sequence). This CDR3 spans 16 amino acids.